Below are 13 T cell receptor beta chains sequenced from a single sample in a study of blood T cell repertoires in COVID-19. TCRdb's table, derived via immunoSEQ multiplex PCR, lists solely in-frame clones and lacks some. The table has some 200,000 clones, roughly nine tenths seen once. The sample taken for sequencing was peripheral blood. The receptors derive from a woman aged 80 or over in a cohort sampled during active or convalescent COVID-19.

This chain connects TRBV6-2 or TRBV6-3 to TRBJ2-3; D gene unclear. This CDR3 spans 13 amino acids. Germline CDR1 reads MNHEY; CDR2 reads SVGEGT. The V gene lost 2 bases and the J gene lost 6 bases, with 9 bases spanning the gap. The CDR3 loop is CASSYGSRDTQYF. The CDR3 DNA follows: TGTGCCAGCAGTTACGGGTCCAGGGATACGCAGTATTTT.

This clone showed up just a few times. This chain links TRBV30 with TRBJ1-5; 10 bases line up with TRBD1. Germline-derived CDR1 and CDR2 are GTSNPN and SVGIG (reference sequence). The V segment lost 0 bases and the J segment 5 bases; nucleotides outside the gene matches: 7. The CDR3 runs 16 residues. CDR3 in amino acids: CAWSVPGTGEYQPQHF. CDR3 bases: TGTGCCTGGAGTGTACCCGGGACAGGGGAATATCAGCCCCAGCATTTT.

The V call is TRBV19, the J call TRBJ2-1; TRBD2 matches 7 bases. Germline V gene data show CDR1 as LNHDA and CDR2 as SQIVND (reference sequence). The CDR3 runs 16 residues. J lost 5 bases, V lost 5 bases, and 12 bases had no gene match. The CDR3 sequence: CASSPLGGGVDNEQFF. DNA for the CDR3: TGTGCCAGTAGTCCCCTTGGGGGGGGTGTGGACAATGAGCAGTTCTTC.

The chain couples TRBV19 to TRBJ2-7; D perhaps matches TRBD1 (5 bases). Germline assignment: CDR1 LNHDA and CDR2 SQIVND (reference sequence). This CDR3 is 13 amino acids long. V lost 1 base to trimming and J lost 4 bases, with 8 bases between them. The CDR3 protein is CASSIAAGYEQYF. The CDR3 nucleotides read TGTGCCAGTAGTATAGCCGCAGGGTACGAGCAGTACTTC.

About this clone itself: At one boundary the junction diverges from the germline segment, which might be a read error. This chain uses TRBV6-1 with TRBJ1-2, with 9 bases lining up with TRBD1. Germline CDR1 reads MNHNS; CDR2 reads SASEGT. The CDR3 is made up of 11 amino acids. DNA of the CDR3: TGTGCCAGCAGTGAATTCGGGACAGGGCCCTTC. Residues: CASSEFGTGPF.

This chain uses TRBV24-1 with TRBJ2-3; maybe TRBD2 (6 bases). The V and J ends lost 6 bases and 1 base respectively, with 19 bases between them. The germline CDR1 and CDR2 sequences are KGHDR and SFDVKD. CDR3 length equals 17 residues. The CDR3 is CATSSLRAGGGTDTQYF. In nucleotides, the CDR3 is TGTGCCACCAGTTCTCTACGGGCAGGAGGGGGCACAGATACGCAGTATTTT.

The chain has TRBV28 and TRBJ1-2; 7 bases match TRBD1. J was trimmed by 7 bases and V by 5 bases; bases with no gene match: 10. The germline CDR1 and CDR2 sequences are MDHEN and SYDVKM. This CDR3 has 14 amino acids. CDR3 loop: CASSPPNNRGGYTF. As DNA, the CDR3 is TGTGCCAGCAGTCCCCCGAATAACAGGGGTGGCTACACCTTC.

The rearrangement joins TRBV11-3 to TRBJ1-6, with D possibly being TRBD1 (6 bases). Trimming cost V 5 bases and J 11 bases, with 16 bases left between them. The CDR3 runs to 14 residues. Germline CDR1 reads SGHNT; CDR2 reads YENEEA. Written as DNA, the CDR3 is TGTGCCAGCAGCCAACGGGACACCGCGACACCCCTCCACTTT. Translated, it gives CASSQRDTATPLHF.

The chain has TRBV27 and TRBJ1-6; D remains ambiguous. Germline V lookup: CDR1 MNHEY, CDR2 SMNVEV (reference sequence). The CDR3 runs 14 residues. The V and J ends lost 3 bases and 13 bases respectively, with 16 bases between them. The CDR3 loop is CASSFQRTSGPLHF. The CDR3 coding sequence is TGTGCCAGCAGTTTTCAACGGACTTCTGGGCCCCTCCACTTT.

This chain connects TRBV30 to TRBJ1-4, with 7 bases lining up with TRBD1. The CDR3 length is 14 residues. With V trimmed by 4 bases and J by 5 bases, 7 bases remained unmatched. CDR1 and CDR2 (germline): GTSNPN, SVGIG (reference sequence). This CDR3 is CAWTWTGHNEKLFF. The DNA of the CDR3 is TGTGCCTGGACGTGGACAGGACACAATGAAAAACTGTTTTTT.

This clone was seen once. The chain joins TRBV10-1 to TRBJ2-3, with TRBD2 matching 7 bases. The CDR3 loop spans 16 amino acids. The germline gives CDR1 WNHNN, CDR2 SYGVQD (reference sequence). The trim removed 3 bases at V and 3 bases at J, leaving 9 bases unmatched. For the CDR3, the DNA is TGCGCCAGCAGTGATTCCCGACTAGCCAGGACAGATACGCAGTATTTT. Its protein is CASSDSRLARTDTQYF.

This clone was recorded a few times. V gene TRBV6-5 combines with J gene TRBJ2-1, with a possible D match to TRBD1 (7 bases). CDR1 is MNHEY, CDR2 SVGAGI, per germline. CDR3 length: 13 residues. Trimming stripped 6 bases from V and 6 bases from J, with 12 bases between. CDR3 in DNA: TGTGCCAGCAGCAGGGGGGCGGGCAATGAGCAGTTCTTC. This sequence encodes CASSRGAGNEQFF.

The chain employs TRBV5-4 and TRBJ2-1; 11 positions match TRBD1. With 4 bases clipped from V and 6 bases from J, the junction kept 9 bases outside the gene matches. This CDR3 comprises 16 residues. Germline CDR1 is SGHNT and CDR2 is YYREEE (reference sequence). CDR3 protein: CASSQDAGTGGNEQFF. The CDR3 DNA sequence: TGTGCCAGCAGCCAAGACGCCGGGACAGGGGGCAATGAGCAGTTCTTC. Full variable domain (rest looked up from reference TRBV5-4 and TRBJ2-1): ETGVTQSPTHLIKTRGQQVTLRCSSQSGHNTVSWYQQALGQGPQFIFQYYREEENGRGNFPPRFSGLQFPNYSSELNVNALELDDSALYLCASSQDAGTGGNEQFFGPGTRLTVL.